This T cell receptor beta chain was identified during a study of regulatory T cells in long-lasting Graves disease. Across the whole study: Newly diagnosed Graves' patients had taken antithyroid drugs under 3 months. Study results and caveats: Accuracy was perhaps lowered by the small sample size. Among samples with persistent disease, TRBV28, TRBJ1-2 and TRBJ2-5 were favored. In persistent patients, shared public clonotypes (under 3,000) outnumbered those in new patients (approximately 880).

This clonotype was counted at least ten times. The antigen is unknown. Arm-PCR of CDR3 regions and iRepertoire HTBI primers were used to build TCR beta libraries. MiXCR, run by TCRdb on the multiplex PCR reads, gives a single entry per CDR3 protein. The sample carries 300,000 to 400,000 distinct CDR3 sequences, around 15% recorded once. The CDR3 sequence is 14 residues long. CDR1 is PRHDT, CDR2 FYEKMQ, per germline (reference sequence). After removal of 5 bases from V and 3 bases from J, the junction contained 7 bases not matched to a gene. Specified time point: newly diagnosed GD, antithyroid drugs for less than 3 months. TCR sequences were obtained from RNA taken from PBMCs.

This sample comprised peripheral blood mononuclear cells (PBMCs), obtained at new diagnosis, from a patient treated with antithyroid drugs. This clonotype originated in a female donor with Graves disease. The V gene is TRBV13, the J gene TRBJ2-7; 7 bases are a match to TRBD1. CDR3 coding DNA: TGTGCCAGCAGCAGGGACAGTGAAAACTACGAGCAGTACTTC. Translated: CASSRDSENYEQYF.